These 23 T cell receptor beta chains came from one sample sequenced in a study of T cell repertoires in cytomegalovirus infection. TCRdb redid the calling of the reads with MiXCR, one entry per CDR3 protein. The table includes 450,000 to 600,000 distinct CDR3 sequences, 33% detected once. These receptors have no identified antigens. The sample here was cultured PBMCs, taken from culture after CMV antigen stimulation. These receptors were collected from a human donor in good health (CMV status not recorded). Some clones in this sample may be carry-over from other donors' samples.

The CDR3 region is CASSFYSYEQYV. The CDR3 DNA is TGTGCCAGCAGCTTCTACTCCTACGAGCAGTACGTC. The chain employs TRBV11-3 and TRBJ2-7; D ambiguous. Deletions cut 3 bases from V and 0 bases from J, with 3 bases between. There are 12 residues in the CDR3. Germline CDR1 SGHNT, CDR2 YENEEA.

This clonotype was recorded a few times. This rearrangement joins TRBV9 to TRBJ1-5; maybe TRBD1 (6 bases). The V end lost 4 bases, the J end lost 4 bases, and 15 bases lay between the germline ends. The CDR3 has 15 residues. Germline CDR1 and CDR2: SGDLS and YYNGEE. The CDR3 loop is CASSRDGGRNQPQHF. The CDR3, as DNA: TGTGCCAGCAGCCGAGACGGGGGCCGAAATCAGCCCCAGCATTTT.

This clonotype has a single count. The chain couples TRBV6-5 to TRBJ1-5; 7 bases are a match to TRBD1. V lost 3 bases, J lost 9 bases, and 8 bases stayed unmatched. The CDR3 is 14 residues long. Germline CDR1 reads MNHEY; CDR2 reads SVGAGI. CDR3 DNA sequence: TGTGCCAGCAGTTATGGACAGGCGCAGGGGCCCCAGCATTTT. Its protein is CASSYGQAQGPQHF.

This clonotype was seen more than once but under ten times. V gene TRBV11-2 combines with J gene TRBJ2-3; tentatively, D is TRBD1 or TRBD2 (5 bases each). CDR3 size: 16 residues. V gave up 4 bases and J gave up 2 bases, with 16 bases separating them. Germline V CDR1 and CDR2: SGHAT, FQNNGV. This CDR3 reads CASSYLGTENTDTQYF. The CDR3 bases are TGTGCCAGCAGCTACCTAGGGACCGAAAACACAGATACGCAGTATTTT.

The CDR3: CASSAGFGNTIYF. The CDR3, as DNA: TGTGCCAGCAGCGCAGGGTTTGGAAACACCATATATTTT. The V call is TRBV9, the J call TRBJ1-3; perhaps TRBD1 as D (5 bases). Trimming removed 3 bases from V and 3 bases from J, with 7 bases in between. Germline V gene data show CDR1 as SGDLS and CDR2 as YYNGEE. The CDR3 is 13 amino acids.

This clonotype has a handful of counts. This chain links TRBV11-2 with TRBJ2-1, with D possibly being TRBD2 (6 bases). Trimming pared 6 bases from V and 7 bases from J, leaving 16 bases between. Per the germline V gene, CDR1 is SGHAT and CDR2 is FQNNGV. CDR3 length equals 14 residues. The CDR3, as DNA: TGTGCCAGCAGTCCTCCCCTAGCGTATAATGAGCAGTTCTTC. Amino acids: CASSPPLAYNEQFF.

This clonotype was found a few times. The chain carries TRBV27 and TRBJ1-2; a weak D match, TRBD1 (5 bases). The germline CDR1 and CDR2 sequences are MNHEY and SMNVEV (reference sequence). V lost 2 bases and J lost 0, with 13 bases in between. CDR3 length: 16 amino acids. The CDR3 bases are TGTGCCAGCAGTTTAGTTGGGACCGCTGCTAACTATGGCTACACCTTC. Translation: CASSLVGTAANYGYTF.

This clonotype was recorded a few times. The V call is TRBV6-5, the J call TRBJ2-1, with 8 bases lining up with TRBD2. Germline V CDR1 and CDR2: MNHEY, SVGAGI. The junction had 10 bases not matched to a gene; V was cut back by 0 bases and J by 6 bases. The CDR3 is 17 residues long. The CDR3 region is CASSYSTAGGPLNEQFF. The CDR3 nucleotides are TGTGCCAGCAGTTACTCGACGGCGGGAGGTCCCCTCAATGAGCAGTTCTTC.

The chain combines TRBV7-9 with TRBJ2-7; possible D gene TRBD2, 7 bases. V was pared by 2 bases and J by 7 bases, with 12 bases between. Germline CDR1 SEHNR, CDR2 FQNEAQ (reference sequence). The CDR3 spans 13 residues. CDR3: CASSLRGAGEQYV. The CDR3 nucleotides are TGTGCCAGCAGCTTACGGGGGGCGGGGGAGCAGTACGTC.

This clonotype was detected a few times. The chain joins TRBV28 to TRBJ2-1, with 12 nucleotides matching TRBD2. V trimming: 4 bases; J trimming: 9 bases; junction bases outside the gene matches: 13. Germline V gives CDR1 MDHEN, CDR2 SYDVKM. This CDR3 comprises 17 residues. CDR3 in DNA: TGTGCCAGCAGTTCCAAACTACTAGCGGGAGGTGTGGTTGAGCAGTTCTTC. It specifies CASSSKLLAGGVVEQFF.

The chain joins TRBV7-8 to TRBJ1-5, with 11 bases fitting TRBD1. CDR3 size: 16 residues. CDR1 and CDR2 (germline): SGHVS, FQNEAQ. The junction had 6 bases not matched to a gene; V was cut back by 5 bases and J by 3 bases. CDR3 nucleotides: TGTGCCAGCAGCCTAGGGACAGGGGGTCACAATCAGCCCCAGCATTTT. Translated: CASSLGTGGHNQPQHF. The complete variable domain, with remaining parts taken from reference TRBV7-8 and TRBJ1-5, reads GAGVSQSPRYKVAKRGQDVALRCDPISGHVSLFWYQQALGQGPEFLTYFQNEAQLDKSGLPSDRFFAERPEGSVSTLKIQRTQQEDSAVYLCASSLGTGGHNQPQHFGDGTRLSIL.

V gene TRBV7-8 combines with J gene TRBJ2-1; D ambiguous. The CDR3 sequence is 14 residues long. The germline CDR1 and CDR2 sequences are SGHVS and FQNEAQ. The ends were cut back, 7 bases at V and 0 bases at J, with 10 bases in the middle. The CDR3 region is CASTRVSSYNEQFF. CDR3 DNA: TGTGCCAGCACACGGGTGAGCTCCTACAATGAGCAGTTCTTC.

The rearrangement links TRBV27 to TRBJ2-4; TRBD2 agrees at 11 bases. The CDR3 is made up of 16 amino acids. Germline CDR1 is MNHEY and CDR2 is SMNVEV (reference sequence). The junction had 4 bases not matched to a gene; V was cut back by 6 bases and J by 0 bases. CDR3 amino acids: CASREGLAGAKNIQYF. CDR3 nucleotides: TGTGCCAGCAGAGAAGGACTAGCGGGAGCCAAAAACATTCAGTACTTC.

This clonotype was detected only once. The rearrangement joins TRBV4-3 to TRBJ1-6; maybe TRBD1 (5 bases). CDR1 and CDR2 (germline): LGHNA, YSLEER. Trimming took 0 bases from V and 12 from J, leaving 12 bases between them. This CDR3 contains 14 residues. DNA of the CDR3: TGCGCCAGCAGCCAAGACCCGACAGTTCTACCCCTCCACTTT. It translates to CASSQDPTVLPLHF.

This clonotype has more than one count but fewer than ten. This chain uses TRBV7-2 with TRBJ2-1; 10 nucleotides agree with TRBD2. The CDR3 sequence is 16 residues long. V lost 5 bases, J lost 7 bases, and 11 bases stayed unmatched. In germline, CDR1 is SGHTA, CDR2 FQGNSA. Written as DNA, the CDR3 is TGTGCCAGCAGCCCCCGTGTGATAGCGGGAGGTAATGAGCAGTTCTTC. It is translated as CASSPRVIAGGNEQFF.

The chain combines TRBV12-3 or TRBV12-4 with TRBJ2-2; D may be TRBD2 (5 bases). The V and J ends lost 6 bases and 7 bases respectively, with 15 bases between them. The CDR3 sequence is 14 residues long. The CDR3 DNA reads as TGTGCCAGCAGCGTAGGGCTAGCAGGCGGGGAGCTGTTTTTT. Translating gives CASSVGLAGGELFF.

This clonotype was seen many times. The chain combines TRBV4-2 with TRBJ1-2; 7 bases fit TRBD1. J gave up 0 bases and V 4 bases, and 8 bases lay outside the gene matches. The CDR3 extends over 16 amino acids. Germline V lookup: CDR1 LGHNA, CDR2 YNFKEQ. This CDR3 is CASSRSGQEANYGYTF. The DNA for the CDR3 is TGTGCCAGCAGCCGTTCTGGACAGGAAGCTAACTATGGCTACACCTTC.

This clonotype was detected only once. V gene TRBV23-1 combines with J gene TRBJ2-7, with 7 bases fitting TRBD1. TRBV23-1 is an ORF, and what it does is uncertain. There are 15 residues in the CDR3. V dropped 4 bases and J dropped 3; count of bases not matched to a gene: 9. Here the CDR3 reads CASSPPTGVNYEQYF. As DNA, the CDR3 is TGCGCCAGCAGTCCACCTACAGGGGTCAACTACGAGCAGTACTTC.

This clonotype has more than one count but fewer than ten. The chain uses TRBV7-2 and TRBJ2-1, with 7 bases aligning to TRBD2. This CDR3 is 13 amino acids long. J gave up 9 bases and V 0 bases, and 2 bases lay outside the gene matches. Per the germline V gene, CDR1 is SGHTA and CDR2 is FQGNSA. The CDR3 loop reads CASSLAGEGEQFF. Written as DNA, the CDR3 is TGTGCCAGCAGCTTAGCGGGGGAGGGTGAGCAGTTCTTC.

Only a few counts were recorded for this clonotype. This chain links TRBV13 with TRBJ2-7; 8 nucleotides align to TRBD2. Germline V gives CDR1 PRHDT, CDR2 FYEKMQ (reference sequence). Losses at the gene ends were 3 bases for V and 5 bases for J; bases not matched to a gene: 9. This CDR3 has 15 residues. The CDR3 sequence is CASSLGLREGHEQYF. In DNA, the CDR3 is TGTGCCAGCAGCTTGGGCCTCCGGGAGGGCCACGAGCAGTACTTC.

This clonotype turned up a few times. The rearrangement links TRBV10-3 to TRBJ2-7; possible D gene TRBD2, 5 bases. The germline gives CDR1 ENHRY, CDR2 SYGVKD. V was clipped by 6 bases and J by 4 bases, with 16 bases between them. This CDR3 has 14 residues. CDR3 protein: CAIRNSDGKYEQYF. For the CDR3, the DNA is TGTGCCATCAGGAATAGTGACGGGAAGTACGAGCAGTACTTC.

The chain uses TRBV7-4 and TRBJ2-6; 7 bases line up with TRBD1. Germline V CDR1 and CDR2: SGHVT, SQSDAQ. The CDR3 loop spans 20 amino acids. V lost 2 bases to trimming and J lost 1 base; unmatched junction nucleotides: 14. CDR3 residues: CASSLFDRALFGSGANVLTF. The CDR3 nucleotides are TGTGCCAGCAGCTTATTCGACAGGGCGCTCTTTGGATCTGGGGCCAACGTCCTGACTTTC. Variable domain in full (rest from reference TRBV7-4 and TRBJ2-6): GAGVSQSPRYKVAKRGRDVALRCDSISGHVTLYWYRQTLGQGSEVLTYSQSDAQRDKSGRPSGRFSAERPERSVSTLKIQRTEQGDSAVYLCASSLFDRALFGSGANVLTFGAGSRLTVL.

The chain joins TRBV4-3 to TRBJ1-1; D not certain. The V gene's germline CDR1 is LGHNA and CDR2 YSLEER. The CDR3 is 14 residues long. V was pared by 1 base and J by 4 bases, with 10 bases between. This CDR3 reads CASSQAPGTTEAFF. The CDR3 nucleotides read TGCGCCAGCAGCCAAGCTCCGGGAACCACTGAAGCTTTCTTT.